This T cell receptor beta chain came from a study of T cells in localized non-small cell lung cancer. TCRdb's table, derived via immunoSEQ multiplex PCR, lists solely in-frame clones and lacks some. The data contain under 2,000 clones, 20% to 30% of them singletons. The CDR3 consists of 15 residues. The germline V and J ends were trimmed by 3 bases and 1 base, with 7 bases remaining between them. Germline-derived CDR1 and CDR2 are SGHNT and YENEEA. The uninvolved lung lay at least 2 cm from the tumor margin and lacked atypia. This clone counts as medium-sized. Its antigen is not known. Study results and caveats: Appearance in adjacent lung was seen for a median roughly 56 of the top 100 tumor clones.

The rearrangement links TRBV11-3 to TRBJ2-6; no clear D. This material consisted of normal lung tissue next to the tumor, taken before any cancer treatment. The TCR sequence derives from a man between 35 and 75 years old with stage II squamous cell lung carcinoma. The CDR3 nucleotides are TGTGCCAGCAGCTTTTGGGTGTCTGGGGCCAACGTCCTGACTTTC. As protein: CASSFWVSGANVLTF. The full variable domain, its missing parts supplied by reference TRBV11-3 and TRBJ2-6, is EAGVVQSPRYKIIEKKQPVAFWCNPISGHNTLYWYLQNLGQGPELLIRYENEEAVDDSQLPKDRFSAERLKGVDSTLKIQPAELGDSAVYLCASSFWVSGANVLTFGAGSRLTVL.